This TCR beta chain was sequenced during a study of PD-1 blockade in classical Hodgkin lymphoma. This clone has more than one count but fewer than ten. The antigen is unknown. Time point of the sample: newly diagnosed, previously untreated cHL patient sample. Investigators turned to newly diagnosed, untreated classical Hodgkin lymphoma PBMCs for comparison. Germline V CDR1 and CDR2: SGHRS, YFSETQ. The CDR3 spans 15 residues. The V gene end was trimmed by 0 bases and the J gene end by 5 bases; junction bases not matched to a gene: 5. Study findings and constraints: Before treatment, TCR diversity in newly diagnosed patients was reportedly lower than in healthy donors. The origin of the repertoire differences remains undefined, with disease activity or prior therapy as possible causes.

Only in-frame clones appear in the TCRdb table, and some are missing; sequencing was by immunoSEQ multiplex PCR. Of some 17,000 clones listed, over 75% are singletons. This chain connects TRBV5-1 to TRBJ2-7; TRBD2 matches 10 bases. The sample taken for sequencing was peripheral blood mononuclear cells (PBMCs). The clonotype comes from a human donor with classical Hodgkin lymphoma. The CDR3 protein is CASSLGASGSHEQYF. In DNA form, the CDR3 reads TGCGCCAGCAGCTTGGGGGCTAGCGGGAGTCACGAGCAGTACTTC. The entire variable domain, with the rest obtained from reference TRBV5-1 and TRBJ2-7, is as follows: KAGVTQTPRYLIKTRGQQVTLSCSPISGHRSVSWYQQTPGQGLQFLFEYFSETQRNKGNFPGRFSGRQFSNSRSEMNVSTLELGDSALYLCASSLGASGSHEQYFGPGTRLTVT.